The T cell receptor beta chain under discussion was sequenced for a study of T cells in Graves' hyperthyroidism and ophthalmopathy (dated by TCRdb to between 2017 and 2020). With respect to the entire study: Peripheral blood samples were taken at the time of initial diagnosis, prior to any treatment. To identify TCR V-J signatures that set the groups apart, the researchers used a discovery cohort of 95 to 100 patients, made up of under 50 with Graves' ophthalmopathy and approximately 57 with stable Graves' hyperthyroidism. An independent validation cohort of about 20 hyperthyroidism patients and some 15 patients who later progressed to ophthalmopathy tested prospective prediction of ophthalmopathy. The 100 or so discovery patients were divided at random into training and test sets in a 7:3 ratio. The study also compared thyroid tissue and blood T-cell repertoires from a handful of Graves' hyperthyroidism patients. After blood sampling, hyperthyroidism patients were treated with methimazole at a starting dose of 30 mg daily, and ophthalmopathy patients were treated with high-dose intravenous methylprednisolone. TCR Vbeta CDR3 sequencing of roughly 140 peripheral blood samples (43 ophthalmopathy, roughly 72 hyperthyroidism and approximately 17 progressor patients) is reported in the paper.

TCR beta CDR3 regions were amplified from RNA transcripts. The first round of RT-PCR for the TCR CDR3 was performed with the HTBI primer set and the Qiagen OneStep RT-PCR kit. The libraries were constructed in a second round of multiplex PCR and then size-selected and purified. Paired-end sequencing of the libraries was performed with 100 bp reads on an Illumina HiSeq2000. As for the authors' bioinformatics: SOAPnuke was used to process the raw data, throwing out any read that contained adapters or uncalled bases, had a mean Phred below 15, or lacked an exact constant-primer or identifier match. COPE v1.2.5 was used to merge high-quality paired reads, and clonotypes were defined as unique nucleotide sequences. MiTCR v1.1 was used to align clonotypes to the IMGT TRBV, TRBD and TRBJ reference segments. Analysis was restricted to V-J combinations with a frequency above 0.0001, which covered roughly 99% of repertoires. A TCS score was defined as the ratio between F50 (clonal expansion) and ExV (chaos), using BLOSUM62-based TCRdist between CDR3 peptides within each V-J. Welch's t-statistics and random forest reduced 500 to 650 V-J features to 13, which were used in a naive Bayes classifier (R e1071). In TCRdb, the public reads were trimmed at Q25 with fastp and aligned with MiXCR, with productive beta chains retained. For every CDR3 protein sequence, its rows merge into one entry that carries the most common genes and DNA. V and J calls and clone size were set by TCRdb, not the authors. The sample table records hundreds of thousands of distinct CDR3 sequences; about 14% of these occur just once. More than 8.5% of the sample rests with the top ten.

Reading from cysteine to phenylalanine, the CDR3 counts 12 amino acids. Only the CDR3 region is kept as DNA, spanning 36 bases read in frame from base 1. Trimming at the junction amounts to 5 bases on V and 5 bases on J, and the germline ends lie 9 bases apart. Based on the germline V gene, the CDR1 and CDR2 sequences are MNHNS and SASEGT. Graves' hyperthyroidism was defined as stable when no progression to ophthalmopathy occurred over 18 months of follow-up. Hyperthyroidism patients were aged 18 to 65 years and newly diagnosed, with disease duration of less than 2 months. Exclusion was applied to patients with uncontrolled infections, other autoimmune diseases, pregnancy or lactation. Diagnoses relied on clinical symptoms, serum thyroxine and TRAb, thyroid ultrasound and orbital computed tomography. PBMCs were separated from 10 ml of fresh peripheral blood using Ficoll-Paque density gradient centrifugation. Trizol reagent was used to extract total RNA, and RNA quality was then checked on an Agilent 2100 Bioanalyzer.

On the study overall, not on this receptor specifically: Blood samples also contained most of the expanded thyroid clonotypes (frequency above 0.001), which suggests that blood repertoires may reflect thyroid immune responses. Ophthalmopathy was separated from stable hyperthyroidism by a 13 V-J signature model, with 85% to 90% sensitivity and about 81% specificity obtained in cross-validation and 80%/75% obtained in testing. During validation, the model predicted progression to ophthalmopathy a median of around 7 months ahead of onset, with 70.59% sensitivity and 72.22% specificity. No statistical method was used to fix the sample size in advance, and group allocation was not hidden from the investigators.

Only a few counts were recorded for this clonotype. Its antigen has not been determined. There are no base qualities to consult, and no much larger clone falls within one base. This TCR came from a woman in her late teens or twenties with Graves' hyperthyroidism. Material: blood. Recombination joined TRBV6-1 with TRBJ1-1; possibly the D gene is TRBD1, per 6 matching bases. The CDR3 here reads CASSSGETEAFF. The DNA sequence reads TGTGCCAGCAGTTCAGGGGAAACTGAAGCTTTCTTT.